A selection of T cell receptor beta chains follows, all from one sample in a study of blood T cell repertoires in COVID-19. Profiled with immunoSEQ multiplex PCR; TCRdb holds only in-frame clones, not every one. The sample comprises under 200,000 clones, 89% of which are singletons, and about 0.77% rests with the top ten. The sequenced sample consisted of PBMCs or T cells enriched from blood (not recorded which). These receptors were obtained from a woman aged 18-35 years who had recovered from COVID-19. Both conserved end residues are part of each CDR3. A D gene is named only where the DNA matches it firmly. Rows give clone size only sometimes, using once, few, many, or a class for an expanded clone.

TRBJ2-7 | - | TRBD2 | TRBV30 | CAWSFAGAYEQYF | TGTGCCTGGAGTTTTGCGGGAGCTTACGAGCAGTACTTC
TRBJ1-1 | - | TRBD1 | TRBV4-1 | CASSQPRTGLNTEAFF | TGCGCCAGCAGCCAACCAAGGACAGGGTTGAACACTGAAGCTTTCTTT
TRBJ1-2 | - | TRBD1 | TRBV7-2 | CASSFDRGRVNYGYTF | TGTGCCAGCAGCTTCGACAGGGGGCGCGTGAACTATGGCTACACCTTC
TRBJ2-7 | - | - | TRBV2 | CASIRGEVSYEQYF | TGTGCCAGCATCCGAGGGGAGGTATCCTACGAGCAGTACTTC
TRBJ1-1 | - | - | TRBV7-3 | CASSLIPEGQAFF | TGTGCCAGCAGCTTAATCCCAGAGGGCCAAGCTTTCTTT
TRBJ1-4 | - | TRBD1 | TRBV6-1 | CASSETRDRGATNEKLFF | TGTGCCAGCAGTGAAACCCGGGACAGGGGGGCAACTAATGAAAAACTGTTTTTT
TRBJ2-7 | once | - | TRBV28 | CASSPIDFSSYEQYF | TGTGCCAGCAGTCCGATTGACTTTAGCTCCTACGAGCAGTACTTC
TRBJ2-1 | - | TRBD2 | TRBV3-1/TRBV3-2 | CASSQFRTSSGGEQFF | TGTGCCAGCAGCCAATTTAGGACCTCCAGCGGGGGTGAGCAGTTCTTC
TRBJ2-3 | - | TRBD1 | TRBV2 | CASSLTGQGTDTQYF | TGTGCCAGCAGTCTGACAGGGCAAGGCACAGATACGCAGTATTTT
TRBJ2-1 | - | TRBD2 | TRBV7-2 | CASRTGGSYNEQFF | TGTGCCAGCCGGACGGGAGGGTCCTACAATGAGCAGTTCTTC
TRBJ2-3 | - | - | TRBV4-1 | CASSQDPGVDTQYF | TGCGCCAGCAGCCAAGACCCCGGTGTAGATACGCAGTATTTT
TRBJ2-7 | - | - | TRBV7-9 | CASSLGRSGTYEQYF | TGTGCCAGCAGCTTAGGACGGAGCGGAACCTACGAGCAGTACTTC
TRBJ2-7 | few | - | TRBV12-5 | CASGPRAYEQYF | TGTGCTAGTGGTCCGAGGGCCTACGAGCAGTACTTC
TRBJ2-1 | - | - | TRBV24-1 | CATSDLQSPSDLYNEQFF | TGTGCCACCAGTGATTTGCAGAGTCCTAGCGACCTCTACAATGAGCAGTTCTTC
TRBJ2-2 | - | TRBD2 | TRBV19 | CASSIIAGGFTGELFF | TGTGCCAGTAGTATAATAGCGGGAGGGTTCACCGGGGAGCTGTTTTTT
TRBJ2-7 | - | TRBD1 | TRBV7-9 | CASSSGTGGVEQYF | TGTGCCAGCAGCTCCGGGACAGGGGGCGTCGAGCAGTACTTC
TRBJ2-4 | - | TRBD2 | TRBV10-1 | CASIPGTSGTNKNIQYF | TGCGCCAGCATTCCCGGGACTAGCGGGACGAACAAAAACATTCAGTACTTC
TRBJ2-1 | - | TRBD2 | TRBV29-1 | CSVEGGLARAYNEQFF | TGCAGCGTTGAGGGAGGACTAGCGAGGGCCTACAATGAGCAGTTCTTC
TRBJ1-2 | once | - | TRBV7-2 | CASSEETGSLYGGYTF | TGTGCCAGCAGCGAGGAAACGGGGAGTCTTTATGGCGGCTACACCTTC
TRBJ2-3 | few | TRBD2 | TRBV4-1 | CASSLLGRGRALDTQYF | TGCGCCAGCAGCCTCTTAGGGCGCGGGAGGGCCTTAGATACGCAGTATTTT
TRBJ2-5 | - | - | TRBV18 | CASSPPDYRETQYF | TGTGCCAGCTCACCACCTGACTACCGGGAGACCCAGTACTTC
TRBJ2-3 | - | TRBD2 | TRBV7-9 | CASDGGEITSTDTQYF | TGTGCCAGCGATGGGGGGGAGATAACTAGCACAGATACGCAGTATTTT
TRBJ1-6 | - | TRBD1 | TRBV3-1/TRBV3-2 | CASSQEIGTGNSPLHF | TGTGCCAGCAGCCAAGAAATTGGGACAGGCAATTCACCCCTCCACTTT
TRBJ1-1 | - | - | TRBV2 | CASSEGFKNTEAFF | TGTGCCAGCAGTGAAGGTTTCAAAAACACTGAAGCTTTCTTT
TRBJ2-1 | - | TRBD2 | TRBV14 | CASSLSLTGGYNEQFF | TGTGCCAGCAGCCTCTCCTTGACGGGGGGCTACAATGAGCAGTTCTTC
TRBJ2-5 | - | TRBD1 | TRBV15 | CATSRDPTGKETQYF | TGTGCCACCAGCAGAGACCCGACAGGGAAGGAGACCCAGTACTTC
TRBJ2-3 | - | TRBD2 | TRBV28 | CASSSPGWGGRDTQYF | TGTGCCAGCAGTTCTCCGGGGTGGGGCGGGAGAGATACGCAGTATTTT
TRBJ2-7 | - | - | TRBV5-5 | CASGLGVDEQYF | TGTGCCAGCGGCTTAGGGGTCGACGAGCAGTACTTC